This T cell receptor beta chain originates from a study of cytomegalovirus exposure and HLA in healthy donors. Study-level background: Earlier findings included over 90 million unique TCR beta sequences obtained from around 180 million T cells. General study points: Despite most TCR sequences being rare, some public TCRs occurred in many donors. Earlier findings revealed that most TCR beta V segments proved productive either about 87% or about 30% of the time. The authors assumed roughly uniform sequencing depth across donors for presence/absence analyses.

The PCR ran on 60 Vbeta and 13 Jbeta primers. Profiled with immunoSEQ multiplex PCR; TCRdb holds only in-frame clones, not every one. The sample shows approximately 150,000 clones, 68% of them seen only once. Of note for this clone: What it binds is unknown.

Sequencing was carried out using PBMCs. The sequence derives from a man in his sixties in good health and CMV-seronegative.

Here the CDR3 DNA reads TGTGCCAGCAGCTTTTCGAGCGGGAATCAGCCCCAGCATTTT. The encoded protein is CASSFSSGNQPQHF. This chain joins TRBV7-9 and TRBJ1-5; the D is unclear. The CDR3 consists of 14 residues. The V gene's germline CDR1 is SEHNR and CDR2 FQNEAQ (reference sequence). Trimming stripped 3 bases from V and 4 bases from J, with 10 bases between.